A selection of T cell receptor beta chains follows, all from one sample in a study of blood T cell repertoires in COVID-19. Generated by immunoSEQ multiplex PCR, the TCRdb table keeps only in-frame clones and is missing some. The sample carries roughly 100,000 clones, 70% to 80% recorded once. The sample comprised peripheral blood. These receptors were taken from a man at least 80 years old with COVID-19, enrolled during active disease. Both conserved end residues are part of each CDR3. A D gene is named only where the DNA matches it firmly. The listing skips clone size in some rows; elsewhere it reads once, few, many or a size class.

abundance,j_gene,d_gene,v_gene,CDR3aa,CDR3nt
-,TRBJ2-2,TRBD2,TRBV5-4,CASRPTSGGTTGELFF,TGTGCCAGCAGACCCACTAGCGGGGGGACCACCGGGGAGCTGTTTTTT
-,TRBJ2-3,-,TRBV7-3,CASSFSGSGADTQYF,TGTGCCAGCAGCTTCTCCGGGAGTGGCGCAGATACGCAGTATTTT
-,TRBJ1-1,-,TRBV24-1,CATSESGATNTEAFF,TGTGCCACCAGTGAATCAGGGGCGACGAACACTGAAGCTTTCTTT
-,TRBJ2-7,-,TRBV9,CASGQDSQGEQYF,TGTGCCAGCGGGCAGGACAGCCAAGGGGAGCAGTACTTC
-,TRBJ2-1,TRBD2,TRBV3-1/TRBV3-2,CASSPLAGGPQNEQFF,TGTGCCAGCAGCCCACTAGCGGGAGGGCCTCAGAATGAGCAGTTCTTC
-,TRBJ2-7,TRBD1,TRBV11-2,CASSLGPDRWYVQYF,TGTGCCAGCAGCTTAGGTCCGGACAGGTGGTATGTGCAGTACTTC
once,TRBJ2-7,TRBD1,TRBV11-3,CASSSGTGVGEQYF,TGTGCCAGCAGTTCCGGGACAGGGGTGGGCGAGCAGTACTTC
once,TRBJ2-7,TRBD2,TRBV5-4,CASSVGPGTSASYEQYF,TGTGCCAGCAGCGTTGGCCCTGGGACTAGCGCCTCCTACGAGCAGTACTTC
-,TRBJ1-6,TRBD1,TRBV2,CASRRQGEPNSPLHF,TGTGCCAGCAGAAGACAGGGTGAACCAAATTCACCCCTCCACTTT
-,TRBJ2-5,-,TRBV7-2,CASSLFAATQETQYF,TGTGCCAGCAGCTTATTTGCGGCTACCCAAGAGACCCAGTACTTC
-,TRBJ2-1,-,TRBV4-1,CASSQRESPHNEQFF,TGCGCCAGCAGCCAAAGGGAGTCCCCACACAATGAGCAGTTCTTC
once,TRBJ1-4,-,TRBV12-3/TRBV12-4,CASSTALEEKLFF,TGTGCCAGTTCGACAGCCCTAGAGGAAAAACTGTTTTTT
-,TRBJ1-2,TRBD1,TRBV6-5,CASQGAVNYGYTF,TGTGCCAGCCAGGGGGCAGTCAACTATGGCTACACCTTC
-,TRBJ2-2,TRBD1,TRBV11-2,CASSLRTGNTGELFF,TGTGCCAGCAGCTTACGGACAGGGAACACCGGGGAGCTGTTTTTT
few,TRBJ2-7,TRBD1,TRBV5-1,CASSAGQGRYEQYF,TGCGCCAGCAGCGCTGGACAGGGTAGGTACGAGCAGTACTTC
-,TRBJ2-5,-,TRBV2,CASNRVRETQYF,TGTGCCAGCAACAGGGTGAGAGAGACCCAGTACTTC
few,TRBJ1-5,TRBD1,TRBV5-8,CASSSGQGAGQPQHF,TGTGCCAGCAGCTCGGGACAGGGGGCGGGTCAGCCCCAGCATTTT
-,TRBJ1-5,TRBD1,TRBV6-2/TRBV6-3,CASSGQGIGNSNQPQHF,TGTGCCAGCAGCGGACAGGGGATAGGTAATAGCAATCAGCCCCAGCATTTT
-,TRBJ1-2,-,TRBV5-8,CASSLGQINYGYTF,TGTGCCAGCAGCTTGGGACAGATTAACTATGGCTACACCTTC
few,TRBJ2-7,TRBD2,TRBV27,CASSSGSGRPSSYEQYF,TGTGCCAGCAGCTCTGGTAGCGGGAGGCCTAGCTCCTACGAGCAGTACTTC
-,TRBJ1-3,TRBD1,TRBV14,CASSSGQGSSGNTIYF,TGTGCCAGCAGCTCGGGACAGGGTAGCTCTGGAAACACCATATATTTT
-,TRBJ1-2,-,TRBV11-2,CASGKQGLSGYTF,TGTGCCAGCGGGAAACAGGGTCTAAGTGGCTACACCTTC
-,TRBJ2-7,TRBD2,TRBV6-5,CASSSPSGSGYEQYF,TGTGCCAGCAGTTCCCCTAGCGGGAGCGGGTACGAGCAGTACTTC
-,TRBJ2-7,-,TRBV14,CASSQGEAGKQYF,TGTGCCAGCAGCCAAGGAGAAGCGGGCAAGCAGTACTTC
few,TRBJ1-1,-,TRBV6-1,CASSELYATDTEAFF,TGTGCCAGCAGTGAATTATACGCGACAGACACTGAAGCTTTCTTT
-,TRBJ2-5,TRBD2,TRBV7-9,CASSSGGYQETQYF,TGTGCCAGCAGCTCCGGGGGGTACCAAGAGACCCAGTACTTC
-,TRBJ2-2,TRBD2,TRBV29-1,CSVPGTSYTGELFF,TGCAGCGTCCCAGGGACTAGCTACACCGGGGAGCTGTTTTTT
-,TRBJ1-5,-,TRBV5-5,CASSLELYSNQPQHF,TGTGCCAGCAGCTTGGAGCTTTATAGCAATCAGCCCCAGCATTTT
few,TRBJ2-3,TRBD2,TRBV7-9,CASSPVSGRGADTQYF,TGTGCCAGCAGCCCCGTTAGCGGGAGAGGGGCAGATACGCAGTATTTT
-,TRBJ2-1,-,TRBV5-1,CASRPLGDSYNEQFF,TGCGCCAGCAGACCCCTAGGCGACTCTTACAATGAGCAGTTCTTC
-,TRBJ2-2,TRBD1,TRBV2,CASSKEGQGYTGELFF,TGTGCCAGCAGTAAAGAGGGACAGGGCTACACCGGGGAGCTGTTTTTT
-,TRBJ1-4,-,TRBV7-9,CASSLVQATNEKLFF,TGTGCCAGCAGCTTAGTACAGGCAACTAATGAAAAACTGTTTTTT
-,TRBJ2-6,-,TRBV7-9,CASSPRVGANVLTF,TGTGCCAGCAGCCCGAGGGTAGGGGCCAACGTCCTGACTTTC
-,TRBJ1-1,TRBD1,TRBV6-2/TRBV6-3,CASSYSTEGASGTEAFF,TGTGCCAGCAGTTACTCGACGGAGGGGGCCTCGGGCACTGAAGCTTTCTTT
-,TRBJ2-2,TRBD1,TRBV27,CASRTGVGGELFF,TGTGCCAGCAGAACAGGGGTGGGTGGGGAGCTGTTTTTT
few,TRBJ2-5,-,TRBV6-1,CASSDAVVGTQYF,TGTGCCAGCAGTGATGCGGTTGTAGGGACCCAGTACTTC
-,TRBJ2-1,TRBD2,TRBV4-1,CASSHLAGTPYNEQFF,TGCGCCAGCAGCCACCTAGCGGGAACCCCCTACAATGAGCAGTTCTTC